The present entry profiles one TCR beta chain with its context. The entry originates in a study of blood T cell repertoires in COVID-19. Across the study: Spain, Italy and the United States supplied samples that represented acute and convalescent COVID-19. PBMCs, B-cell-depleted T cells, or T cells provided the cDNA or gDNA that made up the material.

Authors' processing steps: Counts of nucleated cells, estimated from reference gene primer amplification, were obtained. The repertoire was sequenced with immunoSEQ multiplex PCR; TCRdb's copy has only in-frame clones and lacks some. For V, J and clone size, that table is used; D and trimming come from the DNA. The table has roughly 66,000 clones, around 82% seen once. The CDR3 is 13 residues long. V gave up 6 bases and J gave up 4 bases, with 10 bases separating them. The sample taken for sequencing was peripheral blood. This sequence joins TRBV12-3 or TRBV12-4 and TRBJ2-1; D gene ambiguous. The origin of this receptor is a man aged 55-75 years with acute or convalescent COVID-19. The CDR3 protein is CASRNTVYNEQFF. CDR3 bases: TGTGCCAGCAGGAATACGGTGTACAATGAGCAGTTCTTC.